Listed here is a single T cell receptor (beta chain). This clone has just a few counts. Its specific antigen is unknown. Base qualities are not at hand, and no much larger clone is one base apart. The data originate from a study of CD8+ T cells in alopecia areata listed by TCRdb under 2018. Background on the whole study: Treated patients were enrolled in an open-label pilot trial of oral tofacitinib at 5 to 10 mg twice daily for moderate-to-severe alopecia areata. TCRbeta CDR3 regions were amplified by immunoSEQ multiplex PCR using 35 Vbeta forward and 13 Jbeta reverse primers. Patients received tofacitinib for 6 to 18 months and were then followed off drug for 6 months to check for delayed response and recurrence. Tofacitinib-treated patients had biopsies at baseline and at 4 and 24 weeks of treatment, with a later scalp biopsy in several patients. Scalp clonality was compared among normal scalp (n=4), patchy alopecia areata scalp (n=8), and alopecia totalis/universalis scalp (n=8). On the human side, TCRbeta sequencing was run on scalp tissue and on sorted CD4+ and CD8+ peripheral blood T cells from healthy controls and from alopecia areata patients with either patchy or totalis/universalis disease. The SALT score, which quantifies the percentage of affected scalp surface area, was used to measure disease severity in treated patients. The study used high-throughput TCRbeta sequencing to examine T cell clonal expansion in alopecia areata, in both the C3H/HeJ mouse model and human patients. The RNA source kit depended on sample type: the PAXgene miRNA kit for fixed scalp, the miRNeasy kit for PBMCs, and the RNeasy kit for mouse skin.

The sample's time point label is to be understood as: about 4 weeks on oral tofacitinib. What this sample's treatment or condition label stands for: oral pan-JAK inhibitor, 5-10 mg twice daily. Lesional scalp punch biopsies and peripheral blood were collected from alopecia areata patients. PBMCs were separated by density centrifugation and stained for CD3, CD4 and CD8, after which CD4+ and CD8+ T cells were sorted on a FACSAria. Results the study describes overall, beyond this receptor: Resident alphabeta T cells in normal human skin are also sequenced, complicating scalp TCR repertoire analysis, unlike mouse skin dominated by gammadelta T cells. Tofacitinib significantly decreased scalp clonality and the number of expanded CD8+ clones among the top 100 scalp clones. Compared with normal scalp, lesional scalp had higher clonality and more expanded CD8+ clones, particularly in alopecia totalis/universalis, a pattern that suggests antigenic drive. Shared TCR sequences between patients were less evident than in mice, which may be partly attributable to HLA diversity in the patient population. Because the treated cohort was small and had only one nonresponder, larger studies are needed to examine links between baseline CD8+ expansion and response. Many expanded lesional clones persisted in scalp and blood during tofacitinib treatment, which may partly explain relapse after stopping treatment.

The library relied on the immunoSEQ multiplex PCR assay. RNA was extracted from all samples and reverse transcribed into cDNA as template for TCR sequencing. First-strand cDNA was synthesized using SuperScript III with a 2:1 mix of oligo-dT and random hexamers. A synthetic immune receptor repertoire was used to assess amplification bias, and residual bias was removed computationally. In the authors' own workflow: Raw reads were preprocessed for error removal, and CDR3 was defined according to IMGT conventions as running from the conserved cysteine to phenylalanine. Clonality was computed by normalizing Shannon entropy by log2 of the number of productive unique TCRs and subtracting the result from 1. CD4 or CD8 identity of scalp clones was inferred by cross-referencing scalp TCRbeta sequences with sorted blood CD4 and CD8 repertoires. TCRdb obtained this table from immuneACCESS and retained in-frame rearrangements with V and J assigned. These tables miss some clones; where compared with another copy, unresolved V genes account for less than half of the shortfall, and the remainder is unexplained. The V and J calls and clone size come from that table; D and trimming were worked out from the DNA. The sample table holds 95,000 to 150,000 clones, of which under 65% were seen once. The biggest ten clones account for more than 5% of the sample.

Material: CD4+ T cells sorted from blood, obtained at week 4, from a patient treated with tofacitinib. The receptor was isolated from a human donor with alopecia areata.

The nucleotides are TGTGCCAGCCGGGCGACTGCGGACACTGAAGCTTTCTTT. This encodes CASRATADTEAFF. Recombination linked TRBV5-6 to TRBJ1-1; no D segment can be confidently identified. Counted from cysteine to phenylalanine, this CDR3 has 13 amino acids. Just CDR3 DNA is preserved here, 39 bases in frame from base 1. For CDR1 and CDR2, the germline V gene lists SGHDT and YYEEEE. V is clipped by 7 bases and J by 3 bases, and the sequence between their germline boundaries is 13 bases long.